These T cell receptor beta chains were read from a single sample in a study of TIL therapy for anti-PD-1-resistant metastatic lung cancer. The repertoire was sequenced with immunoSEQ multiplex PCR; TCRdb's copy has only in-frame clones and lacks some. This sample yields about 20,000 clones, of which about 70% are seen a single time; around 1.8% belongs to the top ten. The sample here was blood, taken at baseline. Receptors originate from a person aged 25 to 85 with non-small cell lung cancer. Each CDR3 is given with its conserved first and last residue. The D gene is left open where the match is weak. Not every row has a clone size; where given, it reads once, few, many or a size class.

d_gene	v_gene	j_gene	abundance	CDR3aa	CDR3nt
TRBD1	TRBV6-1	TRBJ1-1	-	CASSEDRVNTEAFF	TGTGCCAGCAGTGAGGACAGGGTGAACACTGAAGCTTTCTTT
-	TRBV6-5	TRBJ2-1	few	CASSPRARAYNEQFF	TGTGCCAGCAGTCCCCGTGCCAGGGCTTACAATGAGCAGTTCTTC
TRBD1	TRBV28	TRBJ1-4	few	CASSLWDRGREKLFF	TGTGCCAGCAGTTTATGGGACAGGGGACGTGAAAAACTGTTTTTT
-	TRBV9	TRBJ1-3	-	CASSVGSSGNTIYF	TGTGCCAGCAGCGTAGGGAGCTCTGGAAACACCATATATTTT
-	TRBV13	TRBJ2-1	-	CASSLEGGIGNEQFF	TGTGCCAGCAGCTTAGAAGGCGGGATAGGGAATGAGCAGTTCTTC
-	TRBV4-2	TRBJ1-6	-	CASSQGAGSFSPLHF	TGTGCCAGCAGCCAAGGCGCAGGGTCCTTTTCACCCCTCCACTTT
-	TRBV4-3	TRBJ1-1	once	CASSQDRDGENTEAFF	TGCGCCAGCAGCCAAGACAGGGACGGGGAGAACACTGAAGCTTTCTTT
-	TRBV3-1/TRBV3-2	TRBJ2-5	few	CASSQDWQETQYF	TGTGCCAGCAGCCAAGACTGGCAAGAGACCCAGTACTTC
TRBD1	TRBV18	TRBJ1-5	-	CASSPQTGGHNQPQHF	TGTGCCAGCTCACCTCAGACAGGGGGGCACAATCAGCCCCAGCATTTT
-	TRBV6-5	TRBJ1-1	-	CASSLVPKGNTEAFF	TGTGCCAGTTCATTGGTACCTAAGGGGAACACTGAAGCTTTCTTT
TRBD1	TRBV10-2	TRBJ1-1	-	CASSPGTGLTEAFF	TGCGCCAGTAGTCCCGGGACAGGGTTGACTGAAGCTTTCTTT
-	TRBV7-2	TRBJ2-2	-	CASRPGFSFGNTGELFF	TGTGCCAGCAGGCCCGGGTTTTCTTTCGGGAACACCGGGGAGCTGTTTTTT
TRBD1	TRBV3-1/TRBV3-2	TRBJ2-4	-	CASSQGRGQGLAKNIQYF	TGTGCCAGCAGCCAGGGAAGGGGGCAGGGTTTAGCCAAAAACATTCAGTACTTC
TRBD1	TRBV3-1/TRBV3-2	TRBJ2-3	once	CASSSYRGGTDTQYF	TGTGCCAGCAGCTCCTACAGGGGTGGCACAGATACGCAGTATTTT
TRBD1	TRBV19	TRBJ1-5	-	CASSMGQGVQPQHF	TGTGCCAGTAGTATGGGGCAGGGGGTTCAGCCCCAGCATTTT
-	TRBV7-6	TRBJ2-1	once	CASSLLEDNEQFF	TGTGCCAGCAGCTTACTGGAGGACAATGAGCAGTTCTTC
TRBD1	TRBV4-1	TRBJ1-4	-	CASSLTGGSSTNEKLFF	TGCGCCAGCAGCCTTACAGGGGGTAGTTCAACTAATGAAAAACTGTTTTTT
-	TRBV4-1	TRBJ1-1	-	CASSQTDRRNTEAFF	TGCGCCAGCAGCCAAACCGACAGACGGAACACTGAAGCTTTCTTT
-	TRBV2	TRBJ2-7	-	CASSPTGLGYEQYF	TGTGCCAGCAGTCCTACGGGACTGGGCTACGAGCAGTACTTC
TRBD1	TRBV12-3/TRBV12-4	TRBJ1-1	few	CASRRTGDTEAFF	TGTGCCAGCAGAAGAACAGGGGACACTGAAGCTTTCTTT
-	TRBV5-1	TRBJ2-1	-	CASSALSFSLTSWVYNEQFF	TGCGCCAGCAGCGCCTTATCATTCTCCCTCACGTCGTGGGTTTACAATGAGCAGTTCTTC
-	TRBV9	TRBJ1-1	once	CASNRGGNTEAFF	TGTGCCAGCAACCGAGGGGGAAACACTGAAGCTTTCTTT
-	TRBV13	TRBJ2-5	-	CASSLSQGTQYF	TGTGCCAGCAGCTTATCCCAGGGGACCCAGTACTTC
-	TRBV7-6	TRBJ2-1	-	CASSLDEGFYNEQFF	TGTGCCAGCAGCTTAGACGAGGGGTTCTACAATGAGCAGTTCTTC
TRBD2	TRBV27	TRBJ2-2	-	CASTFGVAGVAGELFF	TGTGCCAGCACCTTCGGGGTAGCGGGAGTCGCCGGGGAGCTGTTTTTT
-	TRBV5-1	TRBJ2-5	-	CASSLPVSGGFGTQYF	TGCGCCAGCAGCTTGCCTGTCTCGGGCGGGTTCGGGACCCAGTACTTC
-	TRBV18	TRBJ1-3	-	CASSPPPPNTIYF	TGTGCCAGCTCACCACCGCCTCCAAACACCATATATTTT
-	TRBV3-1/TRBV3-2	TRBJ2-3	-	CASSQMATDTQYF	TGTGCCAGCAGCCAGATGGCCACAGATACGCAGTATTTT
TRBD1	TRBV6-2/TRBV6-3	TRBJ1-5	once	CASSSTPFTDRVQPQHF	TGTGCCAGCAGTTCTACCCCTTTCACAGACAGGGTTCAGCCCCAGCATTTT
-	TRBV3-1/TRBV3-2	TRBJ1-1	-	CASSPNDRNTEAFF	TGTGCCAGCAGCCCAAACGACAGGAACACTGAAGCTTTCTTT
-	TRBV4-2	TRBJ2-2	-	CASTNTGELFF	TGTGCCAGCACGAACACCGGGGAGCTGTTTTTT